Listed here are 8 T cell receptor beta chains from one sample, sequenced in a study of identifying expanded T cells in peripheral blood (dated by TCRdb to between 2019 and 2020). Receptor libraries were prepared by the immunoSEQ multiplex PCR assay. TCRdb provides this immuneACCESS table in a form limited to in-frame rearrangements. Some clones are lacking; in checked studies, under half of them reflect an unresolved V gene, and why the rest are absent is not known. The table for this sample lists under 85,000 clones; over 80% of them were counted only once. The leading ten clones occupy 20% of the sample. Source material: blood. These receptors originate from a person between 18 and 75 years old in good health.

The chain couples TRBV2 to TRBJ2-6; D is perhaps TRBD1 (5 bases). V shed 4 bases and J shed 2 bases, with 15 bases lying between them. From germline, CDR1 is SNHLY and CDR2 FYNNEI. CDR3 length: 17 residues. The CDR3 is CASSVPPQTAGANVLTF. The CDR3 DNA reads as TGTGCCAGCAGTGTCCCGCCGCAGACAGCTGGGGCCAACGTCCTGACTTTC.

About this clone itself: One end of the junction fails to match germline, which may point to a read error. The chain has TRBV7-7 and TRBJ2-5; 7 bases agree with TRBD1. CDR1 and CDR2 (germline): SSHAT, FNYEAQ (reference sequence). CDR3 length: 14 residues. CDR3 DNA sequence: TGTGCTAGCAGCCAACAGGGGTCCGTGGAGACCCAGTACTTC. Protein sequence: CASSQQGSVETQYF.

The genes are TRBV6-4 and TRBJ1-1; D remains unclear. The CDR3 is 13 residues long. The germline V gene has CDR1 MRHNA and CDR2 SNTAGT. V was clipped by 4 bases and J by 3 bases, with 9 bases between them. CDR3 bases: TGTGCCAGCAGTGTAAGTAGGGACACTGAAGCTTTCTTT. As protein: CASSVSRDTEAFF.

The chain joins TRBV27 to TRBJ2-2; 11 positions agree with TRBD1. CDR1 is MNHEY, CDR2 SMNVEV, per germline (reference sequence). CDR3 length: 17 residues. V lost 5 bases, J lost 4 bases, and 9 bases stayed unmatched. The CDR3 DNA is TGTGCCAGCAGTCCACCCTCCGGGACAGGGGGCACCGGGGAGCTGTTTTTT. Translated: CASSPPSGTGGTGELFF.

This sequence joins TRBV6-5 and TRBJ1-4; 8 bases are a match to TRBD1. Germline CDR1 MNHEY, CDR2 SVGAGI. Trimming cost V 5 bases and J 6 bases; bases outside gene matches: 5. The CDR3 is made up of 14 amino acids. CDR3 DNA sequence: TGTGCCAGCAGTCCAGGGGGCTCTGATGAAAAACTGTTTTTT. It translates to CASSPGGSDEKLFF.

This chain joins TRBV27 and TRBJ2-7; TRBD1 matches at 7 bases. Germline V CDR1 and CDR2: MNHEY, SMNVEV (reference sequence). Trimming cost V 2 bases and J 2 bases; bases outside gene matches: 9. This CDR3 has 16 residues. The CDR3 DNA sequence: TGTGCCAGCAGTTTAGGTGGCGGAAGGGGGCCCTACGAGCAGTACTTC. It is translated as CASSLGGGRGPYEQYF.

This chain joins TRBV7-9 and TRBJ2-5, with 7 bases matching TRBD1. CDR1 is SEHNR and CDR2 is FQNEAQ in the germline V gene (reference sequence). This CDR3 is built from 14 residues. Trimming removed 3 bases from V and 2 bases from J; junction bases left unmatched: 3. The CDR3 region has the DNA TGTGCCAGCAGCTTTGGACAGGAGCAAGAGACCCAGTACTTC. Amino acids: CASSFGQEQETQYF.

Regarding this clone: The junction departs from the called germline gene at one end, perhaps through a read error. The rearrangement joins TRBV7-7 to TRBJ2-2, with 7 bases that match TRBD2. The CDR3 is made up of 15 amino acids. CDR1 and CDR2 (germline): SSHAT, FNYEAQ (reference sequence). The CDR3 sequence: CASSPLAEFTGELFF. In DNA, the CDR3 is TGTGCTAGCAGCCCGCTAGCGGAATTCACCGGGGAGCTGTTTTTT.